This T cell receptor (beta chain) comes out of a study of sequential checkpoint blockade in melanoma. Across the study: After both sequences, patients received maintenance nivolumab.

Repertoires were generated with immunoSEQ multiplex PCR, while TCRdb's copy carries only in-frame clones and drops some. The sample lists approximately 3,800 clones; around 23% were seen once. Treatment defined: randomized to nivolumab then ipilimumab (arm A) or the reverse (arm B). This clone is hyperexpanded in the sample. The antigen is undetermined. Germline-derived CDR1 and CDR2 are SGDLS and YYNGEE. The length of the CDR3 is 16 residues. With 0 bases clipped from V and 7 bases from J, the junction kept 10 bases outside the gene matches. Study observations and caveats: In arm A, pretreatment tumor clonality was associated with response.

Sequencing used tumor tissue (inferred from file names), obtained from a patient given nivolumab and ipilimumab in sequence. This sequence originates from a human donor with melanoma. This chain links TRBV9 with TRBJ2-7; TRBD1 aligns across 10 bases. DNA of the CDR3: TGTGCCAGCAGCGTAGCGGACGGGACAGGGGTGTTAGAGCAGTACTTC. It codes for CASSVADGTGVLEQYF. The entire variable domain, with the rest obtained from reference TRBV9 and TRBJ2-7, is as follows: DSGVTQTPKHLITATGQRVTLRCSPRSGDLSVYWYQQSLDQGLQFLIQYYNGEERAKGNILERFSAQQFPDLHSELNLSSLELGDSALYFCASSVADGTGVLEQYFGPGTRLTVT.